The present T cell receptor beta chain was sequenced within a study of OX40 agonist ivuxolimab in advanced cancers. Whole-study context: The eligibility criteria allowed prior anti-PD-1, anti-PD-L1 or anti-CTLA-4 therapy, and about 40% had some.

Researchers took blood at baseline, on cycle 4 day 1, and on cycle 7 day 1. Whole-study findings and limits: More expanded clones were seen, on average, in CD8+ T cells than in CD4+.

On this clone: What it binds is unknown.

The V gene lost 6 bases and the J gene lost 6 bases, with 14 bases spanning the gap. The CDR3 loop spans 14 amino acids. The germline CDR1 and CDR2 sequences are MNHEY and SVGAGI. The table came from immunoSEQ multiplex PCR; TCRdb's copy has only in-frame clones and leaves some out. The top ten clones hold 3% to 3.5% of a sample with over 40,000 clones, around 82% of them seen once. The sample consisted of CD4+ or CD8+ T cells sorted from blood, taken in a trial of the OX40 agonist ivuxolimab. This receptor was taken from an adult with an advanced solid tumor such as melanoma, head and neck, liver or kidney cancer. The V gene is TRBV6-5, the J gene TRBJ2-2; the D gene is possibly TRBD1 (5 bases). The CDR3 bases are TGTGCCAGCAGACTCCAGGGTGCCGCCGGGGAGCTGTTTTTT. This codes for CASRLQGAAGELFF.